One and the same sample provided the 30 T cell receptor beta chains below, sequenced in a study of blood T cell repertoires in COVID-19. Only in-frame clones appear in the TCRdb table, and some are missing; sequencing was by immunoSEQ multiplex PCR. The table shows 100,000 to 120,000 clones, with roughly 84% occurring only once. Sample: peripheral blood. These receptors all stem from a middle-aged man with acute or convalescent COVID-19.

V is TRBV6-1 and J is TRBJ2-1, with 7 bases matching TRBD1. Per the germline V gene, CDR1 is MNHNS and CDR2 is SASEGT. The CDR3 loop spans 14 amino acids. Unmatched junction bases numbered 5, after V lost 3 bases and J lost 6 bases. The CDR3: CASSEVAGGNEQFF. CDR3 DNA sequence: TGTGCCAGCAGTGAGGTTGCAGGGGGCAATGAGCAGTTCTTC.

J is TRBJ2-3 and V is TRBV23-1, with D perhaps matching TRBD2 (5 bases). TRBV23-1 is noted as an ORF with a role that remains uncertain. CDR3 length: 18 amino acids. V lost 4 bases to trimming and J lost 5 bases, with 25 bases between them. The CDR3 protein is CASSLPGEPGPSGDTQYF. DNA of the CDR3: TGCGCCAGCAGTCTCCCCGGGGAACCGGGCCCGAGTGGAGATACGCAGTATTTT.

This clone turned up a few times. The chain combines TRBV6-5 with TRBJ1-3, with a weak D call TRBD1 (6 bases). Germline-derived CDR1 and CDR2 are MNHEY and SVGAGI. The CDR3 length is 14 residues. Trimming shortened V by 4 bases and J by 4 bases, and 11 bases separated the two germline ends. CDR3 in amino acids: CASSSSQGGNTIYF. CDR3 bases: TGTGCCAGCAGTTCTTCACAGGGAGGAAACACCATATATTTT.

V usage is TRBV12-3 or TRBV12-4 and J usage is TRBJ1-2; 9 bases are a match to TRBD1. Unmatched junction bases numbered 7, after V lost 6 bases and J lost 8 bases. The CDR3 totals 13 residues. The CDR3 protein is CASSLGQGMGYTF. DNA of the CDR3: TGTGCCAGCAGCCTAGGACAGGGGATGGGCTACACCTTC.

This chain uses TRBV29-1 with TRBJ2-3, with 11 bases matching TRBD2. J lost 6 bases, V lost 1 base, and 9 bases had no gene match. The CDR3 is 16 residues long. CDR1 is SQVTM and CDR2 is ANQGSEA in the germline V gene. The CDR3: CSVEGGSGGARDTQYF. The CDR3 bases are TGCAGCGTTGAAGGAGGTAGCGGGGGGGCGAGGGATACGCAGTATTTT.

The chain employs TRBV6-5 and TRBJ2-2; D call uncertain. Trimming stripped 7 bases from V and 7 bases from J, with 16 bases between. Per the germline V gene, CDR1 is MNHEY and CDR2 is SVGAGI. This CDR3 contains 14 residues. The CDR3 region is CASKDGGGGGELFF. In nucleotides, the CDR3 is TGTGCCAGCAAAGACGGCGGTGGTGGCGGGGAGCTGTTTTTT.

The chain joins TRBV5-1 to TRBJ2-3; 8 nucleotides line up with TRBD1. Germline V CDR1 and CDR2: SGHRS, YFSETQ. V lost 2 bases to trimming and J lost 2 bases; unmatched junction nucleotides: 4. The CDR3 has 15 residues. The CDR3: CASSFTGGNTDTQYF. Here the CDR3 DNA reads TGCGCCAGCAGCTTTACAGGGGGTAACACAGATACGCAGTATTTT.

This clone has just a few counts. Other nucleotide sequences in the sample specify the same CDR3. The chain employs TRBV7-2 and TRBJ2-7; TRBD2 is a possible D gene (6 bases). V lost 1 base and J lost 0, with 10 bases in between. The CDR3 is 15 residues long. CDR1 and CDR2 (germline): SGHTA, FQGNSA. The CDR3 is CASSLVAGNSYEQYF. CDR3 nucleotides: TGTGCCAGCAGCTTAGTTGCGGGGAACTCCTACGAGCAGTACTTC. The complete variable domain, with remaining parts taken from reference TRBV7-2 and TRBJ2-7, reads GAGVSQSPSNKVTEKGKDVELRCDPISGHTALYWYRQSLGQGLEFLIYFQGNSAPDKSGLPSDRFSAERTGGSVSTLTIQRTQQEDSAVYLCASSLVAGNSYEQYFGPGTRLTVT.

The CDR3 nucleotides read TGTGCCAGCAGCCTTCCCTCTAGCGGGGGGAGCACAGATACGCAGTATTTT. It codes for CASSLPSSGGSTDTQYF. The V gene is TRBV3-1 (or the pseudogene TRBV3-2), the J gene TRBJ2-3; TRBD2 agrees at 11 bases. The CDR3 totals 17 residues. V was pared by 4 bases and J by 0 bases, with 6 bases of the junction left unmatched. CDR1 is LGHDT, CDR2 YNNKEL, per germline (reference sequence).

The CDR3 protein is CASSLSRNTEAFF. The CDR3 DNA follows: TGTGCCAGCAGTCTAAGCCGGAACACTGAAGCTTTCTTT. The chain combines TRBV6-2 or TRBV6-3 with TRBJ1-1, with D uncertain. This CDR3 is built from 13 residues. The V gene lost 5 bases and the J gene lost 1 base, with 8 bases spanning the gap. Germline V gene lookup returns CDR1 MNHEY and CDR2 SVGEGT.

In DNA, the CDR3 is TGTGCCATCAGGCGGGGGGGAGACACAGATACGCAGTATTTT. Protein product: CAIRRGGDTDTQYF. This chain connects TRBV10-3 to TRBJ2-3, with TRBD2 matching over 9 bases. There are 14 residues in the CDR3. V shed 6 bases and J 2 bases; nucleotides not matched to a gene: 3. CDR1 ENHRY and CDR2 SYGVKD come from the germline V gene.

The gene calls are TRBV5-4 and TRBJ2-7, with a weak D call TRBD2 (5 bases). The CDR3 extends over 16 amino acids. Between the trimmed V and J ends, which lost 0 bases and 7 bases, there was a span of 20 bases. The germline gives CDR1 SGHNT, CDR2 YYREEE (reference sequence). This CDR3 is CASSLVGRSDRREQYF. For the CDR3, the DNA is TGTGCCAGCAGCTTGGTTGGCAGGTCAGACCGGAGGGAGCAGTACTTC.

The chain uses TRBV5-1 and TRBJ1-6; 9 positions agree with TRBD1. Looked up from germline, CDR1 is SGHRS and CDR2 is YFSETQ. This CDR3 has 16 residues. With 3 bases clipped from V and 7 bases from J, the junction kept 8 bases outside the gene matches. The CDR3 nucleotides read TGCGCCAGCAGCTCCGGGACAGGGCGAAACAATTCACCCCTCCACTTT. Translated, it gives CASSSGTGRNNSPLHF.

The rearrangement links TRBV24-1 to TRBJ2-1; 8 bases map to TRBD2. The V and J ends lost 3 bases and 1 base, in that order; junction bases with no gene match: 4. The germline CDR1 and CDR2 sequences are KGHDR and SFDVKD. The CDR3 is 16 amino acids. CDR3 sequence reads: CATSDLAGFSYNEQFF. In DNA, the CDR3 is TGTGCCACCAGTGATCTAGCGGGCTTTTCCTACAATGAGCAGTTCTTC.

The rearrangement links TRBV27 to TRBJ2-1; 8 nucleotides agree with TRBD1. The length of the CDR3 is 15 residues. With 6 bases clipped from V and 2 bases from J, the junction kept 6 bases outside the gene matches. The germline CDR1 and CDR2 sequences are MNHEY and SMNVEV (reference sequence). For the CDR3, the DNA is TGTGCCAGCAGCCGAGGGACAGGTACCTACAATGAGCAGTTCTTC. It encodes CASSRGTGTYNEQFF.

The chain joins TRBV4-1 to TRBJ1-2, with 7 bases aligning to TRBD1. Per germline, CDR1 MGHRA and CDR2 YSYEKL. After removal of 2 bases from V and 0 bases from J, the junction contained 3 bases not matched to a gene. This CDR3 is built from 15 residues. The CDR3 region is CASSQRQGPNYGYTF. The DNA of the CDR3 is TGCGCCAGCAGCCAACGACAGGGCCCTAACTATGGCTACACCTTC.

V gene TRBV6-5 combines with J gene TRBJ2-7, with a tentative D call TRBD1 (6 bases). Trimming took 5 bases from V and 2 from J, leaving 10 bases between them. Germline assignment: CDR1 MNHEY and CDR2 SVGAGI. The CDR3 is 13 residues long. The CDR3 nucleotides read TGTGCCAGCAGTCGAGGACAGCCCTACGAGCAGTACTTC. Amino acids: CASSRGQPYEQYF.

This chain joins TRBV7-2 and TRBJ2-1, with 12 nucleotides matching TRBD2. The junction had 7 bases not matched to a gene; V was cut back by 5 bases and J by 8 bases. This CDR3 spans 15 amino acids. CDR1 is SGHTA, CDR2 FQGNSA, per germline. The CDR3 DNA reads TGTGCCAGCAGCAGGACTAGCGGGGAGCGCTATGAGCAGTTCTTC. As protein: CASSRTSGERYEQFF. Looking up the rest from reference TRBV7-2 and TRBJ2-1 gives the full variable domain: GAGVSQSPSNKVTEKGKDVELRCDPISGHTALYWYRQSLGQGLEFLIYFQGNSAPDKSGLPSDRFSAERTGGSVSTLTIQRTQQEDSAVYLCASSRTSGERYEQFFGPGTRLTVL.

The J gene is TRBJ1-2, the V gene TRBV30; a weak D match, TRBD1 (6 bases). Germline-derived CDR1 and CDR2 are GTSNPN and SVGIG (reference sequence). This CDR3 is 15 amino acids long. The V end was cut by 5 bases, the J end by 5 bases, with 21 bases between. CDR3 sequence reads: CAWGESTGPKYGYTF. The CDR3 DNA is TGTGCCTGGGGGGAATCGACAGGCCCAAAATATGGCTACACCTTC.

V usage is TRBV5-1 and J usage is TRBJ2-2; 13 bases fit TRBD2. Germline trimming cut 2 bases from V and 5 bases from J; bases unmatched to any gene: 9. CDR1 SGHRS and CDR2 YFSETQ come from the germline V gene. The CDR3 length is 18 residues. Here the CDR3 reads CASSFTYGLAGDTGELFF. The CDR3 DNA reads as TGCGCCAGCAGCTTCACATACGGACTAGCGGGGGATACCGGGGAGCTGTTTTTT.

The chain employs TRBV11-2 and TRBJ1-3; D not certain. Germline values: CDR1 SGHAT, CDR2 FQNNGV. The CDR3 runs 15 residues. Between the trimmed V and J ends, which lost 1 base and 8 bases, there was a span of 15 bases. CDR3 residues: CASSLVWRERYTIYF. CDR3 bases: TGTGCCAGCAGCTTAGTTTGGAGGGAGCGCTACACCATATATTTT.

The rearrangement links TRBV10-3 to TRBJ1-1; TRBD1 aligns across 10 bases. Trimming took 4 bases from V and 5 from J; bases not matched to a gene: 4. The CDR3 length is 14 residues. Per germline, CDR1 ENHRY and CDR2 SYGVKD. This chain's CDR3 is CAISGPGQGTEAFF. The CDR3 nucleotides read TGTGCCATCAGTGGCCCGGGACAGGGGACTGAAGCTTTCTTT.

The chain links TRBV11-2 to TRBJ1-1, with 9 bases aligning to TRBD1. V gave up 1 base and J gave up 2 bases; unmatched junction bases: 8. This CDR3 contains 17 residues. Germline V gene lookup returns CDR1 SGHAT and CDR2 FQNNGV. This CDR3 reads CASSLGVTGGYNTEAFF. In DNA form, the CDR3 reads TGTGCCAGCAGCTTAGGAGTGACAGGGGGATATAACACTGAAGCTTTCTTT.

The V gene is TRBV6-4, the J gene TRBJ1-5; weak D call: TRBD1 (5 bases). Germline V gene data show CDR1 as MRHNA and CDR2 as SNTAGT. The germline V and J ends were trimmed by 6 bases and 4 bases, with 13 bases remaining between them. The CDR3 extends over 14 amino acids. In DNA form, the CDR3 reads TGTGCCAGCAGCCCTGGGGGGGGGAATCAGCCCCAGCATTTT. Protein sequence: CASSPGGGNQPQHF.

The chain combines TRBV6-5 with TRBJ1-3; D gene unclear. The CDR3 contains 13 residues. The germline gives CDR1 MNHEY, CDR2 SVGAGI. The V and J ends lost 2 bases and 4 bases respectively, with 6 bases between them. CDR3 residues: CASSYGAGNTIYF. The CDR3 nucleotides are TGTGCCAGCAGTTACGGAGCCGGAAACACCATATATTTT.

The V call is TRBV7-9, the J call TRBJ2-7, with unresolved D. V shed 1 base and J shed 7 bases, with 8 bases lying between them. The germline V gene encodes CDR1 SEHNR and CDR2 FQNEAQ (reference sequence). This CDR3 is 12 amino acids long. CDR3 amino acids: CASSLGSREQYF. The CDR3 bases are TGTGCCAGCAGCTTAGGTTCGAGGGAGCAGTACTTC.

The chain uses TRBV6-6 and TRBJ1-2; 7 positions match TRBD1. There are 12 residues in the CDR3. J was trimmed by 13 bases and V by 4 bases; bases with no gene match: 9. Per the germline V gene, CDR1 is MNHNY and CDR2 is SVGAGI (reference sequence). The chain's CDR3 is CASSSTGASGTF. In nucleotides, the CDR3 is TGTGCCAGCAGTTCTACAGGGGCCTCGGGCACCTTC.

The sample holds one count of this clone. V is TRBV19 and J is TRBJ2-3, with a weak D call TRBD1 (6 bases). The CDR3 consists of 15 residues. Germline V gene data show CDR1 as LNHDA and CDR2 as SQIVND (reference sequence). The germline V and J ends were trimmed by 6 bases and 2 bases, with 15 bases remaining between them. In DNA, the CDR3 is TGTGCCAGTAGCCCTACCGGACAGCTCACAGATACGCAGTATTTT. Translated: CASSPTGQLTDTQYF.

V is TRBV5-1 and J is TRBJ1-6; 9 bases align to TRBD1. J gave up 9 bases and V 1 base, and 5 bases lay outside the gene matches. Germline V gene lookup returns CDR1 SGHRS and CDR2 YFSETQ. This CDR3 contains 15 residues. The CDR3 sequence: CASSLTGQGRSPLHF. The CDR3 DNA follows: TGCGCCAGCAGCTTGACGGGACAGGGTCGTTCACCCCTCCACTTT.

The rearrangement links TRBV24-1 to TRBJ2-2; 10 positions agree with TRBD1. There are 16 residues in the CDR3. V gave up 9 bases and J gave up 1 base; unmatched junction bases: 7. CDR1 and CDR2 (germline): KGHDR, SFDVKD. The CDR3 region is CATGDRGRWNTGELFF. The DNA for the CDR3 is TGTGCCACCGGGGACAGGGGCAGATGGAACACCGGGGAGCTGTTTTTT.